Each of the 23 T cell receptor beta chains below was sequenced from the same sample in a study of shared clonotypes between healthy human individuals. The method was immunoSEQ multiplex PCR; TCRdb's version includes in-frame clones alone and lacks a portion of them. Seen here are 2 million to 3 million clones, approximately 94% observed once, and the top ten hold about 0.34%. Material for sequencing was naive CD4+ T cells from PBMCs. The sample's subset: CD45RA+ positively selected. The receptors stem from a man aged 18 to 30 in good health. Some clones in this sample may be carry-over from other donors' samples.

The chain is built from TRBV5-8 and TRBJ2-1, with D maybe TRBD2 (6 bases). With 2 bases removed from V and 3 bases from J, the gap between germline ends came to 15 bases. Germline assignment: CDR1 SGHTS and CDR2 YDEGEE. This CDR3 spans 16 amino acids. As DNA, the CDR3 is TGTGCCAGCAGCTTCAGACTAGGTGTTGGCTACAATGAGCAGTTCTTC. The encoded protein is CASSFRLGVGYNEQFF.

J is TRBJ2-5 and V is TRBV28, with 12 nucleotides matching TRBD1. The J call may be in error: the DNA end matches TRBJ2-7 better. This CDR3 is built from 17 residues. CDR1 MDHEN and CDR2 SYDVKM come from the germline V gene. The CDR3 protein is CASSKPPGQGAGYEQYF. In DNA, the CDR3 is TGTGCCAGCAGCAAGCCGCCGGGACAGGGGGCCGGCTACGAGCAGTACTTC.

This clone appeared a single time. V usage is TRBV28 and J usage is TRBJ1-6, with D possibly TRBD1 on 5 matching bases. The CDR3 sequence is 12 residues long. Germline V gives CDR1 MDHEN, CDR2 SYDVKM. V lost 10 bases and J lost 6, with 10 bases in between. The CDR3: CATHGGNSPLHF. The CDR3 DNA reads TGTGCCACCCATGGGGGTAATTCACCCCTCCACTTT.

This clone was seen just once. V is TRBV6-1 and J is TRBJ2-1; D remains unclear. Trimming stripped 1 base from V and 7 bases from J, with 5 bases between. The germline V gene has CDR1 MNHNS and CDR2 SASEGT. The CDR3 covers 12 residues. The CDR3 DNA is TGTGCCAGCAGTGAAGTGGGGAATGAGCAGTTCTTC. Encoded protein: CASSEVGNEQFF.

The chain joins TRBV29-1 to TRBJ2-5, with D unresolved. The V end lost 4 bases, the J end lost 5 bases, and 14 bases lay between the germline ends. The germline gives CDR1 SQVTM, CDR2 ANQGSEA. The CDR3 is 13 residues long. The CDR3 nucleotides read TGCAGCGTTGGAGGATTGAGTGTGGAGACCCAGTACTTC. Protein product: CSVGGLSVETQYF.

The chain joins TRBV5-4 to TRBJ1-1; TRBD1 might be the D (6 bases). V dropped 3 bases and J dropped 1 base, with 10 bases sitting between them. The CDR3 spans 14 residues. Germline V gene sequence: CDR1 SGHNT, CDR2 YYREEE (reference sequence). Here the CDR3 DNA reads TGTGCCAGCAGCTCCGTGGGACAGAACACTGAAGCTTTCTTT. It translates to CASSSVGQNTEAFF. Full variable domain (missing parts from reference TRBV5-4 and TRBJ1-1): ETGVTQSPTHLIKTRGQQVTLRCSSQSGHNTVSWYQQALGQGPQFIFQYYREEENGRGNFPPRFSGLQFPNYSSELNVNALELDDSALYLCASSSVGQNTEAFFGQGTRLTVV.

The rearrangement joins TRBV7-9 to TRBJ2-7; 14 nucleotides agree with TRBD2. This CDR3 is 17 amino acids long. The germline gives CDR1 SEHNR, CDR2 FQNEAQ (reference sequence). The ends lost 5 bases at V and 7 bases at J; junction bases unmatched: 13. The CDR3 loop is CASSEGTSGSSGWEQYF. The CDR3 nucleotides read TGTGCCAGCAGCGAAGGGACTAGCGGGAGTTCTGGGTGGGAGCAGTACTTC.

This chain uses TRBV9 with TRBJ1-1; TRBD1 agrees at 9 bases. Unmatched junction bases numbered 5, after V lost 4 bases and J lost 4 bases. The CDR3 covers 14 residues. CDR1 SGDLS and CDR2 YYNGEE come from the germline V gene. The CDR3 nucleotides read TGTGCCAGCAGCCCCCGGACAGGGGCCACTGAAGCTTTCTTT. It codes for CASSPRTGATEAFF.

The chain combines TRBV28 with TRBJ1-6, with TRBD1 matching 8 bases. The CDR3 has 15 amino acids. The germline V gene has CDR1 MDHEN and CDR2 SYDVKM. Trimming at V came to 5 bases and at J to 10 bases, leaving 10 bases not matched to a gene. CDR3 in amino acids: CASSPWTGPTSPLHF. The CDR3 region has the DNA TGTGCCAGCAGTCCGTGGACAGGGCCAACATCACCCCTCCACTTT.

The chain carries TRBV19 and TRBJ1-5, with D possibly TRBD1 on 6 matching bases. Germline assignment: CDR1 LNHDA and CDR2 SQIVND (reference sequence). V was shortened by 5 bases and J by 7 bases, with 15 bases between the two germline ends. The CDR3 runs 14 residues. The CDR3 loop reads CASSLGYRDQPQHF. Here the CDR3 DNA reads TGTGCCAGTAGTCTAGGGTACAGGGACCAGCCCCAGCATTTT.

The CDR3 DNA reads as TGTGCCAGCTCGCTCAGTAGAGAGGTCTATGGCTACACCTTC. It codes for CASSLSREVYGYTF. This chain uses TRBV18 with TRBJ1-2, with D hard to call. The CDR3 is 14 residues long. Germline-derived CDR1 and CDR2 are KGHSH and LQKENI. Trimming stripped 6 bases from V and 4 bases from J, with 15 bases between.

The chain combines TRBV19 with TRBJ2-1; 13 bases align to TRBD2. V was clipped by 4 bases and J by 0 bases; unmatched bases: 0. CDR1 and CDR2 (germline): LNHDA, SQIVND (reference sequence). The CDR3 spans 16 residues. CDR3 DNA sequence: TGTGCCAGTAGTAGGACTAGCGGGAGCTCCTACAATGAGCAGTTCTTC. Translating gives CASSRTSGSSYNEQFF.

The chain employs TRBV28 and TRBJ2-6; maybe TRBD1 (6 bases). Trimming shortened V by 7 bases and J by 0 bases, and 13 bases separated the two germline ends. CDR1 and CDR2 from the germline V gene are MDHEN and SYDVKM. The CDR3 is 16 amino acids. CDR3 loop: CASTGIGGSGANVLTF. For the CDR3, the DNA is TGTGCCAGCACAGGAATAGGGGGCTCTGGGGCCAACGTCCTGACTTTC.

The rearrangement links TRBV6-1 to TRBJ2-7; D may be TRBD1 (6 bases). This CDR3 contains 13 residues. Germline-derived CDR1 and CDR2 are MNHNS and SASEGT. V lost 7 bases and J lost 3, with 13 bases in between. CDR3 coding DNA: TGTGCCAGCACAATGGGGGCGGACTACGAGCAGTACTTC. Its translation: CASTMGADYEQYF.

V and J are TRBV7-9 and TRBJ2-3; D unclear. The CDR3 is made up of 14 amino acids. Trimming pared 3 bases from V and 4 bases from J, leaving 11 bases between. In germline, CDR1 is SEHNR, CDR2 FQNEAQ (reference sequence). The chain's CDR3 is CASSFREKADTQYF. CDR3 nucleotides: TGTGCCAGCAGCTTCCGAGAGAAGGCAGATACGCAGTATTTT.

V and J are TRBV11-2 and TRBJ2-3; 11 bases fit TRBD2. This CDR3 contains 16 residues. The J segment lost 4 bases and the V segment lost 4 bases, leaving 7 bases of the junction unmatched. Looked up from germline, CDR1 is SGHAT and CDR2 is FQNNGV. The CDR3 region has the DNA TGTGCCAGCAGCTCACTACTAGCGGGAGCAGCAGATACGCAGTATTTT. Protein sequence: CASSSLLAGAADTQYF.

This chain connects TRBV30 to TRBJ1-6; D unclear. The CDR3 runs to 13 residues. V lost 4 bases to trimming and J lost 9 bases, with 13 bases between them. CDR1 and CDR2 from the germline V gene are GTSNPN and SVGIG (reference sequence). The CDR3 DNA sequence: TGTGCCTGGATAGGGCCAAAGGGTTCACCCCTCCACTTT. Translating gives CAWIGPKGSPLHF.

This clone is a singleton in its sample. The V call is TRBV5-1, the J call TRBJ2-5, with D possibly being TRBD1 or TRBD2 (5 bases each). CDR1 is SGHRS, CDR2 YFSETQ, per germline. The CDR3 consists of 16 residues. V lost 0 bases to trimming and J lost 5 bases, with 17 bases between them. CDR3 protein: CASSLVPGSIGETQYF. As DNA, the CDR3 is TGCGCCAGCAGCTTGGTTCCAGGGAGCATAGGGGAGACCCAGTACTTC.

The CDR3 DNA follows: TGTGCCAGTAGTATTGCCGGAGGGGGGTCCTACAATGAGCAGTTCTTC. Translation: CASSIAGGGSYNEQFF. The V call is TRBV19, the J call TRBJ2-1, with D perhaps TRBD1 or TRBD2 (6 bases each). The CDR3 has 16 amino acids. V was clipped by 3 bases and J by 1 base, with 13 bases between them. In germline, CDR1 is LNHDA, CDR2 SQIVND (reference sequence).

The CDR3 reads CATRRGQTYEQYF. The CDR3 region has the DNA TGCGCCACTAGGCGGGGGCAAACCTACGAGCAGTACTTC. The J gene is TRBJ2-7, the V gene TRBV10-1; D might be TRBD2 (7 bases). The V gene lost 10 bases and the J gene lost 2 bases, with 15 bases spanning the gap. Germline V gene sequence: CDR1 WNHNN, CDR2 SYGVQD (reference sequence). The CDR3 runs 13 residues.

CDR3 amino acids: CASSPGQGFTDTQYF. The CDR3 DNA reads TGTGCCAGCAGTCCGGGACAGGGCTTTACAGATACGCAGTATTTT. The chain joins TRBV28 to TRBJ2-3; 9 bases match TRBD1. The CDR3 length is 15 residues. With V trimmed by 5 bases and J by 3 bases, 6 bases remained unmatched. Germline-derived CDR1 and CDR2 are MDHEN and SYDVKM.

J is TRBJ2-5 and V is TRBV7-2; possibly TRBD1 for D (6 bases). In germline, CDR1 is SGHTA, CDR2 FQGNSA. The CDR3 spans 15 residues. V was cut by 4 bases and J by 2 bases, with 14 bases left in between. CDR3 nucleotides: TGTGCCAGCAGCTACCTCGGCAGGGGACAAGAGACCCAGTACTTC. As protein: CASSYLGRGQETQYF.

The chain links TRBV27 to TRBJ2-2; 7 bases map to TRBD2. Germline V gives CDR1 MNHEY, CDR2 SMNVEV (reference sequence). V was clipped by 6 bases and J by 3 bases; unmatched bases: 7. The CDR3 consists of 15 residues. The CDR3 coding sequence is TGTGCCAGCAGACACCTAGCGGTCGACACCGGGGAGCTGTTTTTT. This codes for CASRHLAVDTGELFF.